This paragraph covers one TCR beta chain sequence. The antigen is not known. Germline and junction disagree at one end, which may indicate a read error. Unique molecular identifiers were incorporated during preparation of the TCRbeta library. TCRdb redid the calling of the PCR reads with MiXCR, one entry per CDR3 protein. The table lists around 580,000 distinct CDR3 sequences, more than 20% of them singletons. This record belongs to a study of T-cell reconstitution after alpha-beta-depleted transplantation in children. General study points: Newly generated T cells supplied most T-cell counts and diversity one year post-transplant.

This CDR3 has 15 residues. CDR1 is SGHRS and CDR2 is YFSETQ in the germline V gene. This receptor was taken from a boy under two years old with Wiskott-Aldrich syndrome, due to receive a stem cell transplant. Here the sequenced sample was PBMCs, taken before TCRalphabeta/CD19-depleted stem cell transplant. This sequence joins TRBV5-1 and TRBJ1-5, with unresolved D. CDR3 loop: CASSLLCDSNQPQHF. The CDR3 region has the DNA TGCGCCAGCAGCTTGCTGTGCGATAGCAATCAGCCCCAGCATTTC. The whole variable domain, remainder taken from reference TRBV5-1 and TRBJ1-5, is KAGVTQTPRYLIKTRGQQVTLSCSPISGHRSVSWYQQTPGQGLQFLFEYFSETQRNKGNFPGRFSGRQFSNSRSEMNVSTLELGDSALYLCASSLLCDSNQPQHFGDGTRLSIL.